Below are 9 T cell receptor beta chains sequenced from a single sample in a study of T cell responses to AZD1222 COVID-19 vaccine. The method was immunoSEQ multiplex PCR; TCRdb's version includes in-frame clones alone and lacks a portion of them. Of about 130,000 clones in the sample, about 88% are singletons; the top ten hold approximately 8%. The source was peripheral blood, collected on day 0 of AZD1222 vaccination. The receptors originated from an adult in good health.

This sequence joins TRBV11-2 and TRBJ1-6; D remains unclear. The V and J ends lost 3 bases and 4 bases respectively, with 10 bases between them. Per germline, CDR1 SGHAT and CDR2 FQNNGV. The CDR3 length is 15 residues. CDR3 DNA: TGTGCCAGCAGCTTTGGAGATTTGTATAATTCACCCCTCCACTTT. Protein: CASSFGDLYNSPLHF. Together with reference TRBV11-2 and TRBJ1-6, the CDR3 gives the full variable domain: EAGVAQSPRYKIIEKRQSVAFWCNPISGHATLYWYQQILGQGPKLLIQFQNNGVVDDSQLPKDRFSAERLKGVDSTLKIQPAKLEDSAVYLCASSFGDLYNSPLHFGNGTRLTVT.

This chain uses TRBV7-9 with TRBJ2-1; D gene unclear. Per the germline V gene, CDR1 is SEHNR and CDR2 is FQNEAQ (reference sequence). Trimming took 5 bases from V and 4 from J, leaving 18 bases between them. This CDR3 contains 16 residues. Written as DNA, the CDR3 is TGTGCCAGCAGCCCCTTGTCATTAAGCCCGTACAATGAGCAGTTCTTC. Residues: CASSPLSLSPYNEQFF.

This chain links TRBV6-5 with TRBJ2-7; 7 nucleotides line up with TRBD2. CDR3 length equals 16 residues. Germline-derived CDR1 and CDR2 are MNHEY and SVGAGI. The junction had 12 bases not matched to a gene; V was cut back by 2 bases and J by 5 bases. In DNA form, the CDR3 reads TGTGCCAGCAGTTACAATAATAAGGGGAGGGTCCACGAGCAGTACTTC. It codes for CASSYNNKGRVHEQYF.

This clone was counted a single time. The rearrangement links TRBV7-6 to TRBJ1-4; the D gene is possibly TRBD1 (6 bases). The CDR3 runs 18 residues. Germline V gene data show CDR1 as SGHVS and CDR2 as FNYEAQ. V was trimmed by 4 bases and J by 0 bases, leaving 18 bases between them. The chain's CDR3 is CASSSRIGTPATNEKLFF. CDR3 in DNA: TGTGCCAGCAGCTCAAGAATCGGGACACCTGCAACTAATGAAAAACTGTTTTTT.

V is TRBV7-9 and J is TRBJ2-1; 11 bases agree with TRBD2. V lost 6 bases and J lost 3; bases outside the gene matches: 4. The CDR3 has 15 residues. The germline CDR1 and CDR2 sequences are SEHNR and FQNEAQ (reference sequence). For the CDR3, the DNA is TGTGCCAGCAGACTCACTAGCGGGAGCTACAATGAGCAGTTCTTC. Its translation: CASRLTSGSYNEQFF.

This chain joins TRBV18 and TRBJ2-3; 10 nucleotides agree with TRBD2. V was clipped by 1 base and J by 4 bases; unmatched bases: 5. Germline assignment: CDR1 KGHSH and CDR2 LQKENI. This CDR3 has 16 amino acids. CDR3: CASSPLLAGVADTQYF. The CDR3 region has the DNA TGTGCCAGCTCACCACTTCTAGCGGGAGTAGCAGATACGCAGTATTTT.

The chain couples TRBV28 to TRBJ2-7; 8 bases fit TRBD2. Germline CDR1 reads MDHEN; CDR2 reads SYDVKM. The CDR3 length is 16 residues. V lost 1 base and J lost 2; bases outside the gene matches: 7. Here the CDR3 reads CASSLSAGASPYEQYF. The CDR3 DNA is TGTGCCAGCAGTTTATCAGCGGGGGCCTCCCCCTACGAGCAGTACTTC.

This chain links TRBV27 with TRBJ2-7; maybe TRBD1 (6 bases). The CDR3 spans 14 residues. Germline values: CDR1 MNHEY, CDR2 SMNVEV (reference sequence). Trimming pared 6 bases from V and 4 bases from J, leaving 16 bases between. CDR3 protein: CASSPERTAYEQYF. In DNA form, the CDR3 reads TGTGCCAGCAGCCCGGAGAGGACAGCGTACGAGCAGTACTTC.

The CDR3 DNA reads as TGTGCCAGCAGCCCCCCGACAGGGGAAAATTCACCCCTCCACTTT. Protein product: CASSPPTGENSPLHF. J is TRBJ1-6 and V is TRBV3-1 (or the pseudogene TRBV3-2); 8 bases fit TRBD1. CDR3 length: 15 amino acids. The V gene end was trimmed by 4 bases and the J gene end by 7 bases; junction bases not matched to a gene: 6. In germline, CDR1 is LGHDT, CDR2 YNNKEL (reference sequence).